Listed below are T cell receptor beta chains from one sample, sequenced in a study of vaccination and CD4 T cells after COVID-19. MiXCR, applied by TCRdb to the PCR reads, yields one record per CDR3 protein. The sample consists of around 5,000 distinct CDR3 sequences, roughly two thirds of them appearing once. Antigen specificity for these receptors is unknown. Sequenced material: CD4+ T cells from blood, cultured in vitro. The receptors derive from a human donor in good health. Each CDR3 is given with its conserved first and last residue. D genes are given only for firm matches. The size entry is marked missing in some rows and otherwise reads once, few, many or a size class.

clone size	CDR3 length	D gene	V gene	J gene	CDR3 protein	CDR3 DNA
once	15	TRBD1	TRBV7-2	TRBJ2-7	CASSQRTGRWYEQYF	TGTGCCAGCAGCCAGCGGACAGGCCGATGGTACGAGCAGTACTTC
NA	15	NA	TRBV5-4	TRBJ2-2	CASSVDRTNTGELFF	TGTGCCAGCAGCGTCGACAGGACGAACACCGGGGAGCTGTTTTTT
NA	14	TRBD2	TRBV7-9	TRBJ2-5	CASSSQRGRETQYF	TGTGCCAGCAGCTCCCAGCGGGGGAGGGAGACCCAGTACTTC
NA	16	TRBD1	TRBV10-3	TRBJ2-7	CAISVQGQGSTYEQYF	TGTGCCATCAGCGTCCAGGGACAGGGGAGTACGTACGAGCAGTACTTC
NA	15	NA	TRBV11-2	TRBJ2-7	CASSRNRDSPYEQYF	TGTGCCAGCAGCCGAAACCGGGACTCACCCTACGAGCAGTACTTC
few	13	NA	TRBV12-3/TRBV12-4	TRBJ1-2	CASSFSLVYGYTF	TGTGCCAGCAGTTTTTCTCTGGTCTATGGCTACACCTTC
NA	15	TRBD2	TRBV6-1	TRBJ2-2	CASTSSGENTGELFF	TGTGCCAGCACCTCTAGCGGTGAGAACACCGGGGAGCTGTTTTTT
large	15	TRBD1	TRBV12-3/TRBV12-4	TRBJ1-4	CASSWNRGGNEKLFF	TGTGCCAGCAGTTGGAACAGGGGGGGGAATGAAAAACTGTTTTTT
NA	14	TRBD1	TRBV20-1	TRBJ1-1	CSAREGQGITEAFF	TGCAGTGCTAGAGAGGGACAGGGTATCACTGAAGCTTTCTTT
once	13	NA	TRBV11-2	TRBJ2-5	CASSLGFQETQYF	TGTGCCAGCAGCTTAGGCTTTCAAGAGACCCAGTACTTC
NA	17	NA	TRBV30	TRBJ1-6	CAWRAFYLGSEDSPLHF	TGTGCCTGGAGAGCCTTCTATCTCGGGTCCGAGGATTCACCCCTCCACTTT
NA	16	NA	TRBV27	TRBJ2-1	CASSLYSAMTRNEQFF	TGTGCCAGCAGTTTATATAGCGCTATGACCCGCAATGAGCAGTTCTTC
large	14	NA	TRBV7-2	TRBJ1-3	CASSLDRAGNTIYF	TGTGCCAGCAGCTTAGACAGGGCTGGAAACACCATATATTTT
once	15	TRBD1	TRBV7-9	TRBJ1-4	CASRGDRTTNEKLFF	TGTGCCAGCAGGGGGGACAGGACAACTAATGAAAAACTGTTTTTT
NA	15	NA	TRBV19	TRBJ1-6	CASSMKVGSSSPLHF	TGTGCCAGTAGTATGAAAGTGGGGAGTAGTTCACCCCTCCACTTT
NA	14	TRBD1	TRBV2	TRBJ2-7	CASSQDRAPYEQYF	TGTGCCAGCAGTCAGGACAGGGCCCCCTACGAGCAGTACTTC
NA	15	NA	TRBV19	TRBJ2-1	CASSPTGLSYNEQFF	TGTGCCAGTAGTCCGACAGGTTTGTCCTACAATGAGCAGTTCTTC
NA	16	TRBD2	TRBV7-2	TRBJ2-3	CASSLGISGSTDTQYF	TGTGCCAGCAGCTTGGGTATTAGCGGGAGTACAGATACGCAGTATTTT
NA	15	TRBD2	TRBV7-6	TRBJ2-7	CASSLEGLADYEQYF	TGTGCCAGCAGCTTAGAGGGACTAGCGGACTACGAGCAGTACTTC
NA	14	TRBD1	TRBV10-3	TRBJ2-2	CAISTQGGAGELFF	TGTGCCATCAGTACACAGGGGGGCGCCGGGGAGCTGTTTTTT
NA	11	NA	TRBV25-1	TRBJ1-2	CASGLGVGYTF	TGTGCCAGCGGACTCGGTGTTGGCTACACCTTC
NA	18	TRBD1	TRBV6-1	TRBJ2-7	CASSNTHRSRGYSYEQYF	TGTGCCAGCAGCAATACTCACCGGAGCAGGGGGTACTCCTACGAGCAGTACTTC
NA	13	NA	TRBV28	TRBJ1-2	CASTPVGTSGYTF	TGTGCCAGCACCCCCGTTGGGACAAGCGGCTACACCTTC
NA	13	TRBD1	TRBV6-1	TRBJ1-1	CASRGQAYTEAFF	TGTGCCAGCAGGGGACAGGCCTACACTGAAGCTTTCTTT
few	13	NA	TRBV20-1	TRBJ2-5	CSARPSGAETQYF	TGCAGTGCTAGACCTAGTGGAGCGGAGACCCAGTACTTC
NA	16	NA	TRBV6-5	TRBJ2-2	CASSYPRGGNTGELFF	TGTGCCAGCAGTTACCCGCGGGGTGGGAACACCGGGGAGCTGTTTTTT
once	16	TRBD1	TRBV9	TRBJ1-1	CASSDRDSAIYTEAFF	TGTGCCAGCAGCGACCGGGACAGTGCGATTTACACTGAAGCTTTCTTT
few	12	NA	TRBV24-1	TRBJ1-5	CATSGGNQPQHF	TGTGCCACCAGTGGAGGGAATCAGCCCCAGCATTTT
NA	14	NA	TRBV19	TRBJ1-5	CASSRPERNQPQHF	TGTGCCAGTAGTAGGCCAGAGCGCAATCAGCCCCAGCATTTT
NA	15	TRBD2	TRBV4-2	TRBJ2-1	CASREGLAGDYEQFF	TGTGCCAGCAGGGAGGGACTAGCGGGAGACTATGAGCAGTTCTTC
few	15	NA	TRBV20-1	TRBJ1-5	CSVRRGGLSNQPQHF	TGCAGTGTGAGGAGGGGCGGATTGAGCAATCAGCCCCAGCATTTT
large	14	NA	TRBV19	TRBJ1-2	CASRWLVGNYGYTF	TGTGCCAGTAGGTGGTTGGTGGGAAACTATGGCTACACCTTC
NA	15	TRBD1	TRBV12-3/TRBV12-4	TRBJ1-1	CASSLANRGATEAFF	TGTGCCAGCAGTTTAGCGAACAGGGGCGCCACTGAAGCTTTCTTT
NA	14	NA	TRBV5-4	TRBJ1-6	CASSLSELNSPLHF	TGTGCCAGCAGCTTGTCCGAACTTAATTCACCCCTCCACTTT
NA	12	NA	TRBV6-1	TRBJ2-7	CASTETEGEQYF	TGTGCCAGCACCGAGACCGAGGGAGAGCAGTACTTC
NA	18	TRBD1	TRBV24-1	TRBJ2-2	CATSIGQGLIVTTGELFF	TGTGCCACCAGTATAGGACAGGGTTTGATCGTTACCACCGGGGAGCTGTTTTTT
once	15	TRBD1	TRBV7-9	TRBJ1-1	CASSLRGTVNTEAFF	TGTGCCAGCAGCTTACGGGGGACAGTCAACACTGAAGCTTTCTTT
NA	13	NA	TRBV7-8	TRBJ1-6	CASSLYSTSPLHF	TGTGCCAGCAGCTTATACAGTACCTCACCCCTCCACTTT
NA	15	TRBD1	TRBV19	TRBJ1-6	CASSLDRRTNSPLHF	TGTGCCAGTAGCCTGGACAGGAGAACCAATTCACCCCTCCACTTT
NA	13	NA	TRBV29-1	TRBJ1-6	CSVVEGLGSPLHF	TGCAGCGTTGTGGAGGGTTTGGGTTCACCCCTCCACTTT
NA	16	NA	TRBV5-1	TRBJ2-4	CASSFGHLGAKNIQYF	TGCGCCAGCAGCTTCGGACACCTTGGGGCCAAAAACATTCAGTACTTC
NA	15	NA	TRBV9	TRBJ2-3	CASSVLPGGTDTQYF	TGTGCCAGCAGCGTACTTCCTGGGGGCACAGATACGCAGTATTTT
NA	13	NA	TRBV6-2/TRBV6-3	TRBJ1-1	CASSYRVGTEAFF	TGTGCCAGCAGTTATCGGGTCGGGACTGAAGCTTTCTTT
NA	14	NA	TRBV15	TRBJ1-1	CATSRAGVSVEAFF	TGTGCCACCAGCAGAGCAGGGGTTTCAGTGGAAGCTTTCTTT
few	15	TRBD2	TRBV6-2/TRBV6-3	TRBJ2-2	CASRRLAGGFGELFF	TGTGCCAGCAGGAGACTAGCGGGAGGTTTCGGGGAGCTGTTTTTT
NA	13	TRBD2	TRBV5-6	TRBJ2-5	CASSYSGAGTQYF	TGTGCCAGCAGCTATAGCGGGGCAGGGACCCAGTACTTC
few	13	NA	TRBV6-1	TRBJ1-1	CAAIRGESTEAFF	TGTGCCGCCATTCGGGGCGAGAGCACTGAAGCTTTCTTT
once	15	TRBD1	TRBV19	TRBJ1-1	CASRPRSGGLPEAFF	TGTGCCAGTAGGCCGAGGTCAGGGGGCCTCCCTGAAGCTTTCTTT
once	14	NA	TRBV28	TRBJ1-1	CASGSGALNTEAFF	TGTGCCAGCGGATCGGGGGCCCTTAACACTGAAGCTTTCTTT
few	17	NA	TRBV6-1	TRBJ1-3	CASSAGETGTSGNTIYF	TGTGCCAGCAGTGCGGGTGAGACAGGTACCTCGGGAAACACCATATATTTT
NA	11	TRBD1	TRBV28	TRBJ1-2	CATWTGSGYTF	TGTGCCACCTGGACAGGGTCCGGCTACACCTTC
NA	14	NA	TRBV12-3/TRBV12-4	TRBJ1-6	CASSPGVVGSPLHF	TGTGCCAGCAGCCCCGGGGTTGTCGGTTCACCCCTCCACTTT
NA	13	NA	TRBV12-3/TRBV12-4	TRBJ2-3	CASSQQSTDTQYF	TGTGCCAGCAGTCAACAGAGCACAGATACGCAGTATTTT
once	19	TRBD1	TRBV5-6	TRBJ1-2	CAGSLDRGDRDASGYGYTF	TGTGCCGGCAGCTTGGACCGGGGGGACAGGGACGCCTCCGGCTATGGCTACACCTTC
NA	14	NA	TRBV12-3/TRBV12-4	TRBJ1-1	CASRRPGHNTEAFF	TGTGCCAGCAGACGGCCGGGACATAACACTGAAGCTTTCTTT
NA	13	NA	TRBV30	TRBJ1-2	CAWSVRGGRGYTF	TGTGCCTGGAGTGTACGAGGAGGAAGGGGCTACACCTTC
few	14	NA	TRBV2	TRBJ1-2	CASSEVGVGYGYTF	TGTGCCAGCAGTGAAGTTGGGGTCGGATATGGCTACACCTTC
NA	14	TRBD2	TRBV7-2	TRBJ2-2	CASSPRDYRGELFF	TGTGCCAGCAGCCCAAGGGACTACCGCGGGGAGCTGTTTTTT
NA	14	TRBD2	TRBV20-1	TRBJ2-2	CSARTSGNTGELFF	TGCAGTGCCCGGACTAGCGGGAACACCGGGGAGCTGTTTTTT
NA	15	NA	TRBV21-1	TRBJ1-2	CASSQPGTANYGYTF	TGTGCCAGCAGCCAACCCGGGACAGCCAACTATGGCTACACCTTC